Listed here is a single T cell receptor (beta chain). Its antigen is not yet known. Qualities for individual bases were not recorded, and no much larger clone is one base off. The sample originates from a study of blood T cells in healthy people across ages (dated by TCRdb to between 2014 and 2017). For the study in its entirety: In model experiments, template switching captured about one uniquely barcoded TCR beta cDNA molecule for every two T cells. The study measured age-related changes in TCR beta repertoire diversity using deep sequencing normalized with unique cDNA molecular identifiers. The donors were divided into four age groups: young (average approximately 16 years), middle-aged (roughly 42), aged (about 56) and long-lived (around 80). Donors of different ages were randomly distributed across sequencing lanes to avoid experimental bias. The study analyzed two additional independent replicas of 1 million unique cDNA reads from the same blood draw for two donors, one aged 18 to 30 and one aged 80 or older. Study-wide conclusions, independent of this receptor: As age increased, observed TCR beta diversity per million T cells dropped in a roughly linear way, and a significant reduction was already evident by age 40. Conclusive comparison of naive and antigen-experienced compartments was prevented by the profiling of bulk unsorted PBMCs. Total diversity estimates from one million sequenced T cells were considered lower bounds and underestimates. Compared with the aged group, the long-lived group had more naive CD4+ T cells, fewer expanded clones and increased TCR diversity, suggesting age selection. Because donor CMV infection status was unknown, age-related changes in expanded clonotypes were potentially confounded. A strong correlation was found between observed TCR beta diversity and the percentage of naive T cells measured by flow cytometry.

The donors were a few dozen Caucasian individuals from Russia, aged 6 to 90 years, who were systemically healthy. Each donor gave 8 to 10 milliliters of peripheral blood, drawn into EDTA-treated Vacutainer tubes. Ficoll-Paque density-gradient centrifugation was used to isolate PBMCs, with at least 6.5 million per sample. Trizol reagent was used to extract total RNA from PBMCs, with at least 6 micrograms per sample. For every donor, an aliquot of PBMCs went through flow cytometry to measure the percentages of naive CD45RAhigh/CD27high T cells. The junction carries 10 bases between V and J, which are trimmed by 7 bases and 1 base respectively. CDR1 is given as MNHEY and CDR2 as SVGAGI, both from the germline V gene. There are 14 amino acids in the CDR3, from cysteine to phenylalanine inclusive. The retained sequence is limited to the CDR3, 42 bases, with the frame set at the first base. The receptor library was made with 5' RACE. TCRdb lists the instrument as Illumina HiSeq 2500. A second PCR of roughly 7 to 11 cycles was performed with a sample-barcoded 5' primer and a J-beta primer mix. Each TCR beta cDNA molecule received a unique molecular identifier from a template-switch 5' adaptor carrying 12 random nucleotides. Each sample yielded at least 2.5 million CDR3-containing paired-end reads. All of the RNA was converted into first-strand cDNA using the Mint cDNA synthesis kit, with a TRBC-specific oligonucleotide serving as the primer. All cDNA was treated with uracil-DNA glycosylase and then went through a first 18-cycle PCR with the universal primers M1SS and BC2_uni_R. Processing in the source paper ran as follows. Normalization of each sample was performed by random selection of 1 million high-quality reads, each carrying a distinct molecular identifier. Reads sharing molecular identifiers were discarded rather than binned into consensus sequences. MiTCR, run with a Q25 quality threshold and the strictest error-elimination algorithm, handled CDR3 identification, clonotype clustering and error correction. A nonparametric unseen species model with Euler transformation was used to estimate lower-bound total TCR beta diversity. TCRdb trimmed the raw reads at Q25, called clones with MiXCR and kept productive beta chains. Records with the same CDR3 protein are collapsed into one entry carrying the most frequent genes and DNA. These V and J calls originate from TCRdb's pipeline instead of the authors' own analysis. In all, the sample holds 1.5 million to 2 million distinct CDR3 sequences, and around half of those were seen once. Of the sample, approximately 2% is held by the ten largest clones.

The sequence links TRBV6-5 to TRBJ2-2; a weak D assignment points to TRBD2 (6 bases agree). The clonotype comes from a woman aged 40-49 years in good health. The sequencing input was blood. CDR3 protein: CASKGGRNTGELFF. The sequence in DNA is TGTGCCAGCAAGGGAGGACGGAACACCGGGGAGCTGTTTTTT.